This T cell receptor (beta chain) is from a study of blood T cells in healthy people across ages. General study results and limits: Age advanced and TCR beta diversity per million T cells fell, roughly linearly.

As concerns this clonotype: Its antigen is not identified.

Those donating, healthy Caucasian individuals from Russia, were aged 6 to 90. Extracted total RNA amounted to at least 5.5 micrograms for each sample. Germline CDR1 and CDR2: MNHEY and SMNVEV (reference sequence). This CDR3 is 14 amino acids long. Germline trimming cut 7 bases from V and 2 bases from J; bases unmatched to any gene: 7. With a J-beta primer mix and a sample-barcoded 5' primer, a second PCR ran about 7 to 12 cycles. MiXCR, run by TCRdb on the 5' RACE reads, gives a single entry per CDR3 protein. Among hundreds of thousands of distinct CDR3 sequences listed, roughly 45% were seen once. The V gene is TRBV27, the J gene TRBJ2-7; TRBD2 agrees at 8 bases. Sample: blood. This clonotype was obtained from an older woman in good health. CDR3 DNA: TGTGCCAGCACTCCACTAGCGGATACCTACGAGCAGTACTTC. Amino acids: CASTPLADTYEQYF.